These 19 T cell receptor beta chains were all obtained from the same sample, sequenced in a study of T cells in Graves' hyperthyroidism and ophthalmopathy. TCR beta CDR3 regions were amplified from RNA transcripts. A set of HTBI primers served as the primers for a first-round RT-PCR of the TCR CDR3. TCRdb analysed the multiplex PCR reads with MiXCR anew, one entry per CDR3 protein. This repertoire shows more than 500,000 distinct CDR3 sequences, 35% to 55% found once; its top ten account for roughly 19%. Sequenced input: peripheral blood or thyroid tissue (not recorded which). These receptors came from an adult woman with Graves' disease, either hyperthyroidism or ophthalmopathy (not recorded which).

The J gene is TRBJ1-5, the V gene TRBV28; 9 positions match TRBD1. Germline CDR1 is MDHEN and CDR2 is SYDVKM. With V trimmed by 5 bases and J by 12 bases, 14 bases remained unmatched. The CDR3 is made up of 15 amino acids. This CDR3 reads CASSRAGTGISGQHF. The CDR3 coding sequence is TGTGCCAGCAGTCGGGCCGGGACAGGGATTTCTGGCCAGCATTTT.

This clonotype has more than one count but fewer than ten. V is TRBV7-9 and J is TRBJ1-4, with unresolved D. Trimming took off 3 bases at V and 7 bases at J, with 9 bases between the two ends. The CDR3 loop spans 13 amino acids. Germline values: CDR1 SEHNR, CDR2 FQNEAQ (reference sequence). The DNA for the CDR3 is TGTGCCAGCAGCTTTGGGGTGGGTGAAAAACTGTTTTTT. This translates into CASSFGVGEKLFF.

There are a few counts of this clonotype. This sequence joins TRBV30 and TRBJ1-2; D possibly corresponds to TRBD1 (5 bases). This CDR3 is built from 13 residues. Germline CDR1 GTSNPN, CDR2 SVGIG (reference sequence). V lost 2 bases and J 2 bases, leaving 9 bases between the germline ends. CDR3 in amino acids: CAWSRDENYGYTF. The DNA for the CDR3 is TGTGCCTGGAGTCGGGACGAAAACTATGGCTACACCTTC. Looking up the rest from reference TRBV30 and TRBJ1-2 gives the full variable domain: SQTIHQWPATLVQPVGSPLSLECTVEGTSNPNLYWYRQAAGRGLQLLFYSVGIGQISSEVPQNLSASRPQDRQFILSSKKLLLSDSGFYLCAWSRDENYGYTFGSGTRLTVV.

The genes are TRBV6-4 and TRBJ1-1; D call uncertain. Trimming removed 5 bases at V and 0 bases at J, with 10 bases between. The CDR3 covers 14 residues. Per germline, CDR1 MRHNA and CDR2 SNTAGT. CDR3 region: CASSSGQLNTEAFF. The DNA of the CDR3 is TGTGCCAGCAGTAGCGGCCAGTTGAACACTGAAGCTTTCTTT.

The chain links TRBV10-3 to TRBJ2-5; 10 bases map to TRBD1. The CDR3 is 17 residues long. Germline CDR1 reads ENHRY; CDR2 reads SYGVKD. V trimming: 8 bases; J trimming: 2 bases; junction bases outside the gene matches: 14. CDR3 protein: CAIRSASGTGAQETQYF. Written as DNA, the CDR3 is TGTGCCATCCGTAGCGCCAGCGGGACAGGGGCTCAAGAGACCCAGTACTTC.

This clonotype came up a few times. The chain recombines TRBV5-1 with TRBJ1-1; 12 positions match TRBD1. V gave up 4 bases and J gave up 5 bases; unmatched junction bases: 6. CDR3 size: 15 residues. CDR1 is SGHRS, CDR2 YFSETQ, per germline. The CDR3 protein is CASSPGQGARTEAFF. The DNA for the CDR3 is TGCGCCAGCAGCCCGGGACAGGGGGCGCGGACTGAAGCTTTCTTT.

This clonotype was found many times. This rearrangement joins TRBV11-3 to TRBJ1-3; D gene ambiguous. CDR3 length: 14 amino acids. The ends were cut back, 5 bases at V and 4 bases at J, with 12 bases in the middle. Germline V CDR1 and CDR2: SGHNT, YENEEA. The CDR3 region has the DNA TGTGCCAGCAGCGATCCGGGCCTCGGAAACACCATATATTTT. Amino acids: CASSDPGLGNTIYF.

This clonotype was recorded many times. V gene TRBV20-1 combines with J gene TRBJ1-2; unclear D gene. Germline V lookup: CDR1 DFQATT, CDR2 SNEGSKA (reference sequence). The CDR3 length is 14 residues. V lost 5 bases and J 5 bases, leaving 18 bases between the germline ends. CDR3 sequence reads: CSAADRLVGYGYTF. CDR3 in DNA: TGCAGTGCTGCGGACCGCCTGGTCGGGTATGGCTACACCTTC.

This chain joins TRBV20-1 and TRBJ2-7; no clear D gene. Germline CDR1 DFQATT, CDR2 SNEGSKA (reference sequence). The CDR3 is made up of 11 amino acids. V was cut by 5 bases and J by 3 bases, with 8 bases left in between. The CDR3 nucleotides are TGCAGTGCTCTGGACGACTACGAGCAGTACTTC. Translation gives CSALDDYEQYF.

This chain connects TRBV2 to TRBJ2-7; TRBD1 agrees at 7 bases. The CDR3 contains 12 residues. The trim removed 5 bases at V and 7 bases at J, leaving 5 bases unmatched. Per germline, CDR1 SNHLY and CDR2 FYNNEI. The CDR3 spells CASSYSGQEQYF. CDR3 nucleotides: TGTGCCAGCAGTTACTCGGGACAGGAGCAGTACTTC.

In the case of this clonotype: With a much larger clone just one base away, this may be a read error. The J gene is TRBJ1-4, the V gene TRBV28, with D tentatively TRBD1 (5 bases). V shed 6 bases and J shed 7 bases, with 18 bases lying between them. Germline V gene lookup returns CDR1 MDHEN and CDR2 SYDVKM. The CDR3 contains 15 residues. CDR3 DNA sequence: TGTGCCAGCAGCCCCCGGGGCAGGCTAGGTGAAAAACTGTTTTTT. It codes for CASSPRGRLGEKLFF.

The J gene is TRBJ2-7, the V gene TRBV7-6; D may correspond to TRBD1 or TRBD2 (6 bases each). This CDR3 is 12 amino acids long. CDR1 is SGHVS, CDR2 FNYEAQ, per germline. The V gene lost 1 base and the J gene lost 9 bases, with 10 bases spanning the gap. This chain's CDR3 is CASSLGRGVQYF. As DNA, the CDR3 is TGTGCCAGCAGCTTAGGGAGGGGGGTGCAGTACTTC.

In this sample, this clonotype turned up many times. The chain recombines TRBV4-1 with TRBJ2-7; D could derive from TRBD1 or TRBD2 (6 bases each). There are 15 residues in the CDR3. Trimming removed 1 base at V and 2 bases at J, with 12 bases between. From germline, CDR1 is MGHRA and CDR2 YSYEKL. The CDR3 loop reads CASSQGGASPYEQYF. Here the CDR3 DNA reads TGCGCCAGCAGCCAAGGGGGGGCGTCCCCCTACGAGCAGTACTTC.

This clonotype was recorded a few times. V usage is TRBV30 and J usage is TRBJ2-2; TRBD2 agrees at 15 bases. V shed 3 bases, J shed 7 bases, and the junction held 6 bases outside the gene matches. Germline-derived CDR1 and CDR2 are GTSNPN and SVGIG (reference sequence). The CDR3 consists of 16 residues. The CDR3 spells CAWSQGLAGGGGELFF. CDR3 DNA: TGTGCCTGGAGCCAGGGACTAGCGGGAGGCGGCGGGGAGCTGTTTTTT.

There are many counts of this clonotype. This sequence joins TRBV4-2 and TRBJ1-2; D may be TRBD1 (6 bases). This CDR3 spans 18 amino acids. Germline CDR1 and CDR2: LGHNA and YNFKEQ. The V end lost 5 bases, the J end lost 0 bases, and 22 bases lay between the germline ends. The CDR3 protein is CASSTVFTNRDPNYGYTF. The CDR3 DNA reads as TGTGCCAGCAGCACCGTTTTTACTAACAGGGATCCTAACTATGGCTACACCTTC.

The genes are TRBV2 and TRBJ1-1; no clear D gene. The V and J ends lost 6 bases and 4 bases respectively, with 12 bases between them. This CDR3 region has 13 residues. Germline V gives CDR1 SNHLY, CDR2 FYNNEI. DNA of the CDR3: TGTGCCAGCAGGGGAGCATGGCCCACTGAAGCTTTCTTT. It specifies CASRGAWPTEAFF.

The rearrangement joins TRBV29-1 to TRBJ2-1; no clear D. V was clipped by 5 bases and J by 8 bases, with 16 bases between them. The CDR3 spans 13 residues. Germline CDR1 and CDR2: SQVTM and ANQGSEA. The CDR3 loop reads CSVLYQAADEQFF. Here the CDR3 DNA reads TGCAGCGTTTTATACCAAGCCGCCGATGAGCAGTTCTTC.

The V gene is TRBV5-1, the J gene TRBJ1-5, with D perhaps given as TRBD1 or TRBD2 (5 bases each). TRBJ2-3 explains the end of the DNA better; the J call may be wrong. Per the germline V gene, CDR1 is SGHRS and CDR2 is YFSETQ. The CDR3 has 14 amino acids. The CDR3 nucleotides are TGCGCCAGCAGCTTGGCCGGGACCACAGATACGCAGTATTTT. It encodes CASSLAGTTDTQYF.

There are many counts of this clonotype. V gene TRBV7-6 combines with J gene TRBJ2-5; 12 bases match TRBD2. Germline CDR1 reads SGHVS; CDR2 reads FNYEAQ. The ends lost 5 bases at V and 5 bases at J; junction bases unmatched: 18. This CDR3 spans 19 amino acids. This CDR3 reads CASSRLASGRAGRQETQYF. The CDR3 DNA reads as TGTGCCAGCAGCCGTTTGGCTAGCGGGAGGGCCGGTCGTCAGGAGACCCAGTACTTC.